These 25 T cell receptor beta chains originate from one sample sequenced in a study of neurological immune-mediated disorders. In TCRdb, the 5' RACE reads were re-called with MiXCR into one record per CDR3 protein. Of 36,000 or so distinct CDR3 sequences listed, 10% are singletons. What was sequenced was PBMCs. The source is a woman in her 30s with HTLV-1-associated myelopathy (HAM/TSP).

The sample holds many counts of this clonotype. V usage is TRBV20-1 and J usage is TRBJ2-3; 11 nucleotides align to TRBD2. Trimming took 6 bases from V and 5 from J; bases not matched to a gene: 13. This CDR3 has 16 amino acids. Germline V gene data show CDR1 as DFQATT and CDR2 as SNEGSKA (reference sequence). The CDR3 region has the DNA TGCAGTGCCCTCCCGACTAGCGGGGCCCGTGGAGATACGCAGTATTTT. Its protein is CSALPTSGARGDTQYF.

This clonotype has a count of ten or more. As DNA, the CDR3 is TGTGCCATCAGTACAGGCGGGGAGGGGTATCAGCCCCAGCATTTT. Translating it yields CAISTGGEGYQPQHF. The chain carries TRBV10-3 and TRBJ1-5; possibly TRBD1 for D (5 bases). V was cut by 5 bases and J by 5 bases, with 16 bases left in between. The CDR3 sequence is 15 residues long. Per the germline V gene, CDR1 is ENHRY and CDR2 is SYGVKD.

This clonotype showed up many times. V is TRBV20-1 and J is TRBJ1-1, with D uncertain. Germline V CDR1 and CDR2: DFQATT, SNEGSKA (reference sequence). This CDR3 region has 14 residues. V dropped 1 base and J dropped 1 base, with 10 bases sitting between them. Here the CDR3 DNA reads TGCAGTGCTAGAGCCGGCTCTGCGAACACTGAAGCTTTCTTT. Its protein is CSARAGSANTEAFF.

This clonotype has ten or more counts. The rearrangement joins TRBV5-1 to TRBJ1-4, with D uncertain. The CDR3 covers 15 residues. Germline values: CDR1 SGHRS, CDR2 YFSETQ. Trimming took off 4 bases at V and 0 bases at J, with 10 bases between the two ends. In DNA, the CDR3 is TGCGCCAGCAGCGTCAAAGGTGCAACTAATGAAAAACTGTTTTTT. Translating gives CASSVKGATNEKLFF.

This chain joins TRBV5-1 and TRBJ2-2; 11 nucleotides agree with TRBD2. The trim removed 0 bases at V and 8 bases at J, leaving 6 bases unmatched. The germline V gene encodes CDR1 SGHRS and CDR2 YFSETQ. The CDR3 runs to 16 residues. DNA of the CDR3: TGCGCCAGCAGCTTGGATACTAGCGGGGGACGGGGGGAGCTGTTTTTT. It encodes CASSLDTSGGRGELFF.

This clonotype was detected many times. The chain carries TRBV9 and TRBJ1-6; unclear D gene. This CDR3 comprises 14 residues. Trimming stripped 4 bases from V and 4 bases from J, with 9 bases between. Germline V CDR1 and CDR2: SGDLS, YYNGEE. The chain's CDR3 is CASSPQQYNSPLHF. In DNA, the CDR3 is TGTGCCAGCAGCCCCCAACAGTATAATTCACCCCTCCACTTT.

This clonotype was detected a few times. This chain joins TRBV6-6 and TRBJ1-1; D ambiguous. V lost 2 bases, J lost 5 bases, and 24 bases lay in between. This CDR3 region has 18 residues. From germline, CDR1 is MNHNY and CDR2 SVGAGI (reference sequence). DNA of the CDR3: TGTGCCAGCAGTTACCCCCGTGCCGGCAGAGGCGGGGAAACTGAAGCTTTCTTT. Protein: CASSYPRAGRGGETEAFF.

In this sample, this clonotype turned up many times. CDR3: CASSLQGLAVLGELFF. CDR3 coding DNA: TGCGCCAGCAGCTTGCAGGGACTAGCGGTTCTCGGGGAGCTGTTTTTT. The chain has TRBV5-1 and TRBJ2-2, with 11 bases that match TRBD2. The germline V gene has CDR1 SGHRS and CDR2 YFSETQ. V trimming: 1 base; J trimming: 7 bases; junction bases outside the gene matches: 6. This CDR3 is 16 amino acids long.

The chain links TRBV20-1 to TRBJ2-3; either TRBD1 or TRBD2 may supply D (6 bases each). The CDR3 runs 15 residues. Germline V lookup: CDR1 DFQATT, CDR2 SNEGSKA (reference sequence). V was trimmed by 6 bases and J by 2 bases, leaving 18 bases between them. The CDR3 loop reads CSAPRRSGATDTQYF. The CDR3 nucleotides read TGCAGTGCCCCGAGAAGGTCGGGGGCCACAGATACGCAGTATTTT.

This clonotype was found many times. V usage is TRBV5-5 and J usage is TRBJ2-7; the D gene could be TRBD1 or TRBD2 (6 bases each). The CDR3 loop spans 16 amino acids. With 2 bases removed from V and 0 bases from J, the gap between germline ends came to 15 bases. CDR1 SGHKS and CDR2 YYEKEE come from the germline V gene (reference sequence). CDR3 amino acids: CASSFSGGAVSYEQYF. In nucleotides, the CDR3 is TGTGCCAGCAGCTTTTCCGGGGGCGCAGTCTCCTACGAGCAGTACTTC.

At least ten counts were recorded for this clonotype. The V call is TRBV5-1, the J call TRBJ2-1; 13 nucleotides match TRBD2. V lost 3 bases and J lost 0; bases outside the gene matches: 12. Germline loops: CDR1 SGHRS, CDR2 YFSETQ. The CDR3 runs to 20 residues. This CDR3 is CASSSGRTSGGPNSYNEQFF. DNA of the CDR3: TGCGCCAGCAGCTCTGGACGGACTAGCGGGGGCCCTAACTCCTACAATGAGCAGTTCTTC.

This clonotype occurred many times. V and J are TRBV20-1 and TRBJ1-2; D perhaps matches TRBD1 (5 bases). Germline loops: CDR1 DFQATT, CDR2 SNEGSKA (reference sequence). The length of the CDR3 is 12 residues. V lost 6 bases, J lost 6 bases, and 14 bases lay in between. For the CDR3, the DNA is TGCAGTGCCGGACACCCCGTCCATGGCTACACCTTC. Its protein is CSAGHPVHGYTF.

This clonotype has a count of ten or more. The rearrangement joins TRBV12-3 or TRBV12-4 to TRBJ1-1; 7 positions match TRBD1. The CDR3 loop spans 15 amino acids. Trimming removed 7 bases from V and 1 base from J; junction bases left unmatched: 9. CDR3 bases: TGTGCCAGCACCCGACAGGGAGCCCAGAACACTGAAGCTTTCTTT. Its translation is CASTRQGAQNTEAFF.

This clonotype was seen ten or more times. CDR3: CSALRDRDQPQHF. CDR3 bases: TGCAGTGCTCTCCGGGACAGGGACCAGCCCCAGCATTTT. The V call is TRBV20-1, the J call TRBJ1-5; 9 nucleotides align to TRBD1. V was clipped by 5 bases and J by 7 bases; unmatched bases: 6. The CDR3 totals 13 residues. Germline V gene sequence: CDR1 DFQATT, CDR2 SNEGSKA (reference sequence).

This clonotype has a count of ten or more. This rearrangement joins TRBV13 to TRBJ2-3; tentatively, D is TRBD1 (5 bases). Germline V gives CDR1 PRHDT, CDR2 FYEKMQ (reference sequence). Between the trimmed V and J ends, which lost 5 bases and 0 bases, there was a span of 21 bases. The CDR3 extends over 18 amino acids. This chain's CDR3 is CASSHARTRARSTDTQYF. For the CDR3, the DNA is TGTGCCAGCAGCCACGCACGGACCAGGGCTAGGAGCACAGATACGCAGTATTTT. Drawing the rest from reference TRBV13 and TRBJ2-3, the complete variable domain is AAGVIQSPRHLIKEKRETATLKCYPIPRHDTVYWYQQGPGQDPQFLISFYEKMQSDKGSIPDRFSAQQFSDYHSELNMSSLELGDSALYFCASSHARTRARSTDTQYFGPGTRLTVL.

This clonotype came up many times. The chain is built from TRBV20-1 and TRBJ2-6; D possibly uses TRBD1 or TRBD2 (5 bases each). The CDR3 is 16 residues long. Germline V gene data show CDR1 as DFQATT and CDR2 as SNEGSKA (reference sequence). The V end lost 6 bases, the J end lost 0 bases, and 15 bases lay between the germline ends. CDR3 residues: CSAPGTYHSGANVLTF. Written as DNA, the CDR3 is TGCAGTGCACCCGGGACCTACCACTCTGGGGCCAACGTCCTGACTTTC.

This clonotype was detected ten times or more. The chain employs TRBV27 and TRBJ1-2, with 7 nucleotides matching TRBD1. The germline gives CDR1 MNHEY, CDR2 SMNVEV (reference sequence). The CDR3 has 13 residues. J was trimmed by 6 bases and V by 10 bases; bases with no gene match: 11. In DNA, the CDR3 is TGTGCCACCTCGGGACAGTTCCACCATGGCTACACCTTC. It codes for CATSGQFHHGYTF.

The J gene is TRBJ2-1, the V gene TRBV20-1; 12 bases align to TRBD2. Unmatched junction bases numbered 3, after V lost 4 bases and J lost 5 bases. Germline V gene lookup returns CDR1 DFQATT and CDR2 SNEGSKA (reference sequence). The CDR3 is 14 residues long. The CDR3 DNA reads TGCAGTGCTAATCGACTAGCGGGGGACAATGAGCAGTTCTTC. Its protein is CSANRLAGDNEQFF.

In this sample, this clonotype turned up many times. The chain is built from TRBV5-5 and TRBJ1-1; a possible D gene is TRBD1 (5 bases). Per germline, CDR1 SGHKS and CDR2 YYEKEE (reference sequence). This CDR3 spans 14 amino acids. V was trimmed by 6 bases and J by 5 bases, leaving 17 bases between them. The CDR3 nucleotides read TGTGCCAGCACCTGGGGCCAGGGAAGGACTGAAGCTTTCTTT. It specifies CASTWGQGRTEAFF.

This clonotype has at least ten counts. The chain recombines TRBV7-2 with TRBJ2-3; 8 positions agree with TRBD2. The CDR3 totals 16 residues. Germline values: CDR1 SGHTA, CDR2 FQGNSA. Trimming at V came to 2 bases and at J to 2 bases, leaving 6 bases not matched to a gene. CDR3 sequence reads: CASSLSGRGATDTQYF. CDR3 nucleotide sequence: TGTGCCAGCAGCTTATCTGGGCGGGGGGCCACAGATACGCAGTATTTT.

Ten or more counts support this clonotype. The rearrangement links TRBV5-1 to TRBJ2-1; 15 positions match TRBD2. The CDR3 runs to 21 residues. With 4 bases clipped from V and 4 bases from J, the junction kept 18 bases outside the gene matches. Germline V lookup: CDR1 SGHRS, CDR2 YFSETQ. The DNA for the CDR3 is TGCGCCAGCAGCCATAACCCCTCCGGGACTAGCGGGAGGATAACTTACAATGAGCAGTTCTTC. Its translation: CASSHNPSGTSGRITYNEQFF. The full variable domain, in which reference TRBV5-1 and TRBJ2-1 provide the parts outside the CDR3, is KAGVTQTPRYLIKTRGQQVTLSCSPISGHRSVSWYQQTPGQGLQFLFEYFSETQRNKGNFPGRFSGRQFSNSRSEMNVSTLELGDSALYLCASSHNPSGTSGRITYNEQFFGPGTRLTVL.

This clonotype has at least ten counts. This chain links TRBV5-1 with TRBJ2-6, with D perhaps matching TRBD1 (5 bases). V dropped 4 bases and J dropped 1 base, with 9 bases sitting between them. Germline values: CDR1 SGHRS, CDR2 YFSETQ. This CDR3 is 15 amino acids long. The CDR3 bases are TGCGCCAGCAGCCGCGACAGTTCTGGGGCCAACGTCCTGACTTTC. Translated, it gives CASSRDSSGANVLTF.

This clonotype was seen ten or more times. V is TRBV5-1 and J is TRBJ1-3; D is perhaps TRBD1 (5 bases). Looked up from germline, CDR1 is SGHRS and CDR2 is YFSETQ. With 3 bases removed from V and 1 base from J, the gap between germline ends came to 11 bases. The CDR3 covers 15 residues. The CDR3 DNA is TGCGCCAGCAGCTCCGCCGGGACGTCTGGAAACACCATATATTTT. Translating gives CASSSAGTSGNTIYF.

This clonotype was seen ten or more times. This chain links TRBV5-1 with TRBJ2-1; TRBD1 matches at 9 bases. The ends lost 3 bases at V and 7 bases at J; junction bases unmatched: 8. Germline CDR1 SGHRS, CDR2 YFSETQ. CDR3 size: 15 residues. CDR3 loop: CASSSRPGTGNEQFF. The CDR3 region has the DNA TGCGCCAGCAGCTCCCGTCCCGGGACAGGGAATGAGCAGTTCTTC.

This clonotype was counted ten times or more. The chain recombines TRBV7-2 with TRBJ1-2; D is possibly TRBD1 (6 bases). Trimming shortened V by 4 bases and J by 7 bases, and 19 bases separated the two germline ends. The CDR3 is 15 residues long. Germline V gene data show CDR1 as SGHTA and CDR2 as FQGNSA. In DNA form, the CDR3 reads TGTGCCAGCAGCTACCGGAGGGGGGGGGACGGTGGCTACACCTTC. It translates to CASSYRRGGDGGYTF.